The following is a TCR beta chain sequence with its context. Germline assignment: CDR1 DFQATT and CDR2 SNEGSKA (reference sequence). This CDR3 has 11 amino acids. V shed 7 bases and J shed 2 bases, with 8 bases lying between them. The sample originates from a study of blood T cell repertoires in COVID-19. Whole-study context: Acute-phase and convalescent COVID-19 samples originated in the United States, Italy and Spain.

This table comes from immunoSEQ multiplex PCR, and its TCRdb copy is limited to in-frame clones, with some not included. Counted here are around 270,000 clones, less than 90% occurring once; the ten biggest clones make up about 1.5%. The chain is built from TRBV20-1 and TRBJ2-5; D is unresolved. The receptor was derived from a woman aged 40 to 50 who had recovered from COVID-19. The sequencing sample was made of peripheral blood. The CDR3 nucleotides read TGCAGTGTCCACCGGCAAGAGACCCAGTACTTC. Protein sequence: CSVHRQETQYF.